One T cell receptor beta chain is described in this entry. Trimming left V 4 bases short and J 2 bases short, with 5 bases between. The germline V gene has CDR1 SGHRS and CDR2 YFSETQ. The CDR3 sequence is 12 residues long. The record originates from a study of blood T cell repertoires in COVID-19. At the level of the study: The United States, Italy and Spain supplied acute and convalescent COVID-19 samples. T cells, B-cell-depleted T cells, or PBMCs supplied cDNA or gDNA.

Per the original data handling: Amplifying reference gene primers gave estimates of nucleated cell counts. Clones were read by immunoSEQ multiplex PCR, and TCRdb kept only the in-frame ones, dropping some. V, J and clone size were drawn from that table, and D and trimming were deduced from the DNA. The table shows roughly 170,000 clones, with approximately 86% occurring only once. The source is a man in his 60s who had recovered from COVID-19. V gene TRBV5-1 combines with J gene TRBJ2-3; D call uncertain. The material sequenced was peripheral blood. CDR3 amino acids: CASSPYTDTQYF. The CDR3 DNA reads TGCGCCAGCAGCCCGTACACAGATACGCAGTATTTT.